A selection of T cell receptor beta chains follows, all from one sample in a study of blood T cells in healthy people across ages. MiXCR was run by TCRdb on the 5' RACE reads, yielding one entry per CDR3 protein. The sample carries 1.5 million to 2 million distinct CDR3 sequences, 28% recorded once. Sequenced material: blood. Source of these receptors: a woman aged 30 to 39 in good health. Both conserved end residues are part of each CDR3. D genes are given only for firm matches. Clone size is not always given. Where it is, it says once, few, many or a class for expanded clones.

>-|few|TRBV20-1|TRBJ2-3
CSARGDSFTSTDTQYF
TGCAGTGCTAGGGGTGACAGTTTTACTAGCACAGATACGCAGTATTTT
>-|-|TRBV3-1|TRBJ2-2
CASSPTQGNTGELFF
TGTGCCAGCAGCCCCACACAGGGGAACACCGGGGAGCTGTTTTTT
>-|-|TRBV19|TRBJ2-7
CASSIENRPSYEQYF
TGTGCCAGTAGTATAGAGAATAGACCGTCCTACGAGCAGTACTTC
>-|many|TRBV4-1|TRBJ1-6
CASSTTGGPNSPLHF
TGCGCCAGCAGCACGACGGGGGGACCGAATTCACCCCTCCACTTT
>-|few|TRBV7-2|TRBJ2-1
CASSLENYGFYNEQFF
TGTGCCAGCAGCTTAGAAAACTACGGTTTCTACAATGAGCAGTTCTTC
>-|-|TRBV6-4|TRBJ2-7
CASSDNPPPTDGAYEQYF
TGTGCCAGCAGTGACAATCCCCCCCCAACGGACGGTGCCTACGAGCAGTACTTC
>-|-|TRBV12-3/TRBV12-4|TRBJ1-5
CASSWSGTSNQPQHF
TGTGCCAGCAGTTGGTCAGGGACCAGCAATCAGCCCCAGCATTTT
>TRBD2|many|TRBV2|TRBJ2-5
CASRTPGLAGEETQYF
TGTGCCAGCAGGACACCCGGGCTAGCGGGGGAAGAGACCCAGTACTTC
>-|many|TRBV5-1|TRBJ2-6
CASSLEPHSGANVLTF
TGCGCCAGCAGCTTGGAGCCGCACTCTGGGGCCAACGTCCTGACTTTC
>-|-|TRBV7-9|TRBJ1-6
CASSPNLGRGGDSPLHF
TGTGCCAGCAGCCCCAACCTCGGGAGGGGTGGGGATTCACCCCTCCACTTT
>-|-|TRBV12-3/TRBV12-4|TRBJ1-6
CASSSRGTGFPNSPLHF
TGTGCCAGCAGTTCCCGGGGGACTGGTTTTCCTAATTCACCCCTCCACTTT